The 22 T cell receptor beta chains below come from one sample, sequenced in a study of T cell responses to AZD1222 COVID-19 vaccine (dated by TCRdb to about 2021). Library preparation employed the immunoSEQ multiplex PCR assay. Sourced from immuneACCESS, this table was stored by TCRdb with only in-frame sequences that have V and J called. A share of the clones is absent; for the studies checked, an unresolved V gene accounts for under half, and the remainder has no known explanation. Within this sample are 150,000 or so clones, with 91% of them counted one time only. The top ten constitute around 1.3% of the sample. The sample's time point label, in plain terms: about 28 days (+/-7) after the second vaccine dose. The sequenced sample was peripheral blood, obtained 28 days after the second AZD1222 dose. The origin of the receptors is an adult who received the AZD1222 COVID-19 vaccine.

The CDR3 loop reads CASTKTGHSNQPQHF. As DNA, the CDR3 is TGTGCCAGCACCAAGACAGGGCATAGCAATCAGCCCCAGCATTTT. The V gene is TRBV27, the J gene TRBJ1-5; 7 nucleotides match TRBD1. V trimming: 7 bases; J trimming: 0 bases; junction bases outside the gene matches: 6. Germline V gives CDR1 MNHEY, CDR2 SMNVEV (reference sequence). CDR3 length equals 15 residues.

V usage is TRBV10-3 and J usage is TRBJ2-2; 7 positions match TRBD2. Trimming cost V 4 bases and J 5 bases; bases outside gene matches: 10. Germline V gene sequence: CDR1 ENHRY, CDR2 SYGVKD. The CDR3 has 16 amino acids. DNA for the CDR3: TGTGCCATCAGTGGATTAGCGGGCGCAAGGACCGGGGAGCTGTTTTTT. This gives the protein CAISGLAGARTGELFF.

This CDR3 is CASSSAGQGTEAFF. CDR3 DNA sequence: TGTGCCAGCAGCTCTGCGGGGCAAGGCACTGAAGCTTTCTTT. The chain carries TRBV7-3 and TRBJ1-1; tentative D call: TRBD1 (5 bases). There are 14 residues in the CDR3. The V gene's germline CDR1 is SGHTA and CDR2 FQGTGA. The germline V and J ends were trimmed by 4 bases and 4 bases, with 13 bases remaining between them.

The chain links TRBV3-1 (or the pseudogene TRBV3-2) to TRBJ1-1; a possible D gene is TRBD1 (5 bases). The CDR3 has 15 residues. V lost 3 bases and J 1 base, leaving 12 bases between the germline ends. The germline V gene has CDR1 LGHDT and CDR2 YNNKEL (reference sequence). The CDR3 nucleotides read TGTGCCAGCAGCCAGCTTGCGGGGCCGAACACTGAAGCTTTCTTT. Encoded protein: CASSQLAGPNTEAFF.

The CDR3 DNA sequence: TGTGCCAGCGGTAACTCTGGTAATGAGCAGTTCTTC. This codes for CASGNSGNEQFF. V usage is TRBV6-5 and J usage is TRBJ2-1; D is unclear. CDR1 is MNHEY, CDR2 SVGAGI, per germline. This CDR3 is built from 12 residues. The V and J ends lost 8 bases and 7 bases respectively, with 12 bases between them.

A note on this clone: The junction departs from germline at one end; a sequencing error may be responsible. The chain is built from TRBV7-7 and TRBJ2-3; no clear D gene. The CDR3 contains 14 residues. Germline lookup yields CDR1 SSHAT and CDR2 FNYEAQ (reference sequence). Here the CDR3 reads CASSSKLATDTQYF. Here the CDR3 DNA reads TGTGCTAGCAGCTCGAAATTGGCGACAGATACGCAGTATTTT.

CDR3 amino acids: CASSVRGNQPQHF. The CDR3 DNA sequence: TGTGCCAGCAGCGTTAGGGGCAATCAGCCCCAGCATTTT. The chain employs TRBV7-2 and TRBJ1-5; the D is unclear. Germline V gene lookup returns CDR1 SGHTA and CDR2 FQGNSA. V was clipped by 5 bases and J by 2 bases, with 7 bases between them. The CDR3 has 13 amino acids.

This chain links TRBV5-1 with TRBJ2-5; 9 bases fit TRBD2. CDR3 length: 16 residues. Trimming took 0 bases from V and 5 from J; bases not matched to a gene: 8. Per germline, CDR1 SGHRS and CDR2 YFSETQ. The CDR3 here is CASSLATRGGLETQYF. DNA of the CDR3: TGCGCCAGCAGCTTGGCGACGCGGGGGGGCTTGGAGACCCAGTACTTC.

The rearrangement links TRBV7-2 to TRBJ2-7; D may match TRBD1 or TRBD2 (5 bases each). Germline assignment: CDR1 SGHTA and CDR2 FQGNSA. This CDR3 is 14 amino acids long. V shed 2 bases and J shed 2 bases, with 10 bases lying between them. The CDR3 DNA follows: TGTGCCAGCAGCTTACGGGACGGAGCCTACGAGCAGTACTTC. Amino acids: CASSLRDGAYEQYF.

V and J are TRBV29-1 and TRBJ2-1; 9 nucleotides line up with TRBD1. The CDR3 has 15 amino acids. Germline loops: CDR1 SQVTM, CDR2 ANQGSEA. Unmatched junction bases numbered 12, after V lost 7 bases and J lost 5 bases. CDR3 amino acids: CSADQAGTGNNEQFF. The CDR3 nucleotides read TGCAGCGCTGACCAAGCCGGGACAGGGAACAATGAGCAGTTCTTC.

The chain uses TRBV6-5 and TRBJ1-2, with D unresolved. Looked up from germline, CDR1 is MNHEY and CDR2 is SVGAGI. The CDR3 consists of 15 residues. V was pared by 0 bases and J by 2 bases, with 10 bases between. CDR3 in DNA: TGTGCCAGCAGTTACTCGAGTTTAGGGAACTATGGCTACACCTTC. Protein sequence: CASSYSSLGNYGYTF.

The J gene is TRBJ1-2, the V gene TRBV11-2; 7 positions match TRBD1. Trimming took 0 bases from V and 0 from J; bases not matched to a gene: 7. CDR1 SGHAT and CDR2 FQNNGV come from the germline V gene. This CDR3 has 17 amino acids. CDR3 bases: TGTGCCAGCAGCTTAGATCCATGGGGGACAGCTAACTATGGCTACACCTTC. Its translation is CASSLDPWGTANYGYTF. Supplemented by reference TRBV11-2 and TRBJ1-2, the full variable domain reads EAGVAQSPRYKIIEKRQSVAFWCNPISGHATLYWYQQILGQGPKLLIQFQNNGVVDDSQLPKDRFSAERLKGVDSTLKIQPAKLEDSAVYLCASSLDPWGTANYGYTFGSGTRLTVV.

The chain links TRBV28 to TRBJ1-1; perhaps TRBD1 as D (6 bases). The CDR3 runs 15 residues. Germline V gene lookup returns CDR1 MDHEN and CDR2 SYDVKM. Trimming took off 4 bases at V and 1 base at J, with 13 bases between the two ends. The CDR3 spells CASSWKLRGNTEAFF. The CDR3 DNA is TGTGCCAGCAGTTGGAAACTCAGGGGGAACACTGAAGCTTTCTTT.

The rearrangement uses TRBV28 and TRBJ1-2; D remains ambiguous. CDR3 size: 16 residues. Germline values: CDR1 MDHEN, CDR2 SYDVKM. The germline V and J ends were trimmed by 4 bases and 6 bases, with 21 bases remaining between them. DNA for the CDR3: TGTGCCAGCAGTTCCCGCCGTAAGAGGCGTATAGATGGCTACACCTTC. It translates to CASSSRRKRRIDGYTF.

The V call is TRBV7-8, the J call TRBJ2-3, with 9 bases identical to TRBD1. Trimming at V came to 5 bases and at J to 4 bases, leaving 7 bases not matched to a gene. There are 15 residues in the CDR3. Germline V gene data show CDR1 as SGHVS and CDR2 as FQNEAQ. The CDR3 is CASSVMTGGADTQYF. Here the CDR3 DNA reads TGTGCCAGCAGCGTGATGACAGGGGGGGCAGATACGCAGTATTTT.

V is TRBV7-9 and J is TRBJ2-7, with no clear D. Germline V gene lookup returns CDR1 SEHNR and CDR2 FQNEAQ (reference sequence). Trimming removed 2 bases from V and 3 bases from J, with 8 bases in between. This CDR3 has 13 residues. The CDR3 here is CASSLRAVYEQYF. CDR3 in DNA: TGTGCCAGCAGCTTAAGGGCAGTCTACGAGCAGTACTTC.

The chain couples TRBV7-3 to TRBJ2-1; 9 bases fit TRBD2. Germline V gene data show CDR1 as SGHTA and CDR2 as FQGTGA. Trimming at V came to 2 bases and at J to 3 bases, leaving 8 bases not matched to a gene. The CDR3 extends over 17 amino acids. The CDR3 is CASSLAGGPSGYNEQFF. CDR3 in DNA: TGTGCCAGCAGCTTAGCGGGGGGGCCCTCGGGCTACAATGAGCAGTTCTTC.

The genes are TRBV19 and TRBJ2-7; perhaps TRBD1 as D (5 bases). The CDR3 sequence is 13 residues long. The ends were cut back, 4 bases at V and 4 bases at J, with 11 bases in the middle. In germline, CDR1 is LNHDA, CDR2 SQIVND (reference sequence). In DNA form, the CDR3 reads TGTGCCAGTAGTAAGGGGTTCGTATACGAGCAGTACTTC. Its translation is CASSKGFVYEQYF.

This clone showed up just a few times. V and J are TRBV2 and TRBJ1-2; no clear D gene. Deletions cut 2 bases from V and 2 bases from J, with 15 bases between. The CDR3 totals 16 residues. Germline V CDR1 and CDR2: SNHLY, FYNNEI. The CDR3 here is CASSETTGARNYGYTF. CDR3 nucleotides: TGTGCCAGCAGTGAAACTACGGGAGCAAGGAACTATGGCTACACCTTC.

The chain employs TRBV4-3 and TRBJ1-6; D is undetermined. Germline assignment: CDR1 LGHNA and CDR2 YSLEER. V was clipped by 1 base and J by 14 bases, with 15 bases between them. This CDR3 contains 14 residues. Here the CDR3 DNA reads TGCGCCAGCAGCCAAGTCCGAACAGTATCGGCCCTCCACTTT. Translation gives CASSQVRTVSALHF.

This chain uses TRBV19 with TRBJ1-1; D is unresolved. The germline V gene has CDR1 LNHDA and CDR2 SQIVND (reference sequence). Trimming cost V 4 bases and J 0 bases, with 15 bases left between them. The CDR3 has 16 residues. The CDR3 reads CASSRRRVLMNTEAFF. Written as DNA, the CDR3 is TGTGCCAGTAGTAGACGACGGGTCCTAATGAACACTGAAGCTTTCTTT.

The V and J genes are TRBV7-3 and TRBJ2-7; 11 positions match TRBD2. The CDR3 extends over 15 amino acids. Germline V gives CDR1 SGHTA, CDR2 FQGTGA. With 3 bases clipped from V and 2 bases from J, the junction kept 3 bases outside the gene matches. The CDR3 is CASSFPSGRPYEQYF. The CDR3 DNA reads as TGTGCCAGCAGCTTCCCTAGCGGGAGGCCCTACGAGCAGTACTTC.